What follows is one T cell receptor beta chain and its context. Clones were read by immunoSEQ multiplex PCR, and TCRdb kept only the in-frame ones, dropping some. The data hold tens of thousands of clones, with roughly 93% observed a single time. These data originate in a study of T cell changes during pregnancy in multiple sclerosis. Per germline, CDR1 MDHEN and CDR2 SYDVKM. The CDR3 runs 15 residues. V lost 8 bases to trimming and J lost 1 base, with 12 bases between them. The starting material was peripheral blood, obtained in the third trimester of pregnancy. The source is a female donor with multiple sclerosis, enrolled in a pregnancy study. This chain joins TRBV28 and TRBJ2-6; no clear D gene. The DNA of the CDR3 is TGTGCCAGCTCCGGAGCCGAGTCTGGGGCCAACGTCCTGACTTTC. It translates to CASSGAESGANVLTF. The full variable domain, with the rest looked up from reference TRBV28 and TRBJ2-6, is DVKVTQSSRYLVKRTGEKVFLECVQDMDHENMFWYRQDPGLGLRLIYFSYDVKMKEKGDIPEGYSVSREKKERFSLILESASTNQTSMYLCASSGAESGANVLTFGAGSRLTVL.